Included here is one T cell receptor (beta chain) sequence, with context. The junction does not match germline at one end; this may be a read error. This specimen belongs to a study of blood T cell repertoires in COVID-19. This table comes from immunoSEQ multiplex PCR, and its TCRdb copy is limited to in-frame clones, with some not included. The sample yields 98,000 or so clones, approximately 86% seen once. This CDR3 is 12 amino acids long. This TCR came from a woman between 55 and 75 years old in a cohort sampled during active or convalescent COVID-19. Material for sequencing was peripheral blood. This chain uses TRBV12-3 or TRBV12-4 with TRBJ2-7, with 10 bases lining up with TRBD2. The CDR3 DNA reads TGTGCCAGCAGTTTACGTCTAGCGGGGGTTTCGTTC. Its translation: CASSLRLAGVSF.